This T cell receptor (beta chain) was sequenced during a study of beta chain features in type 1 diabetes. Study in general: Examination of sorted cells across all samples involved roughly 100 million cells. Study-level findings and limits: PCR may have favored shorter templates equally in patients and controls. Shortening of TCRB CDR3s, moderate but significant, appeared in all four CD4+ subsets of Type 1 diabetes patients.

On average, the one heparinised blood draw given by each donor was roughly 100 mL. The isolated RNA, all of it, was reverse transcribed, so expressed TCRB transcripts were what got sequenced. Here immunoSEQ multiplex PCR was the method, and the copy in TCRdb shows in-frame clones only, minus some. The data hold 350,000 to 400,000 clones, with around an eighth observed a single time. On this clone: Its antigen is unknown.

The TCR was taken from a woman aged 18-30 years with type 1 diabetes. Sample: naive CD4+ T cells from blood.

CDR3: CASSASSSPYEQYF. The DNA of the CDR3 is TGTGCCAGCAGCGCCTCCTCCAGTCCCTACGAGCAGTACTTC. The rearrangement links TRBV9 to TRBJ2-7, with D unclear. Deletions cut 3 bases from V and 2 bases from J, with 12 bases between. Germline CDR1 SGDLS, CDR2 YYNGEE. The CDR3 is made up of 14 amino acids.